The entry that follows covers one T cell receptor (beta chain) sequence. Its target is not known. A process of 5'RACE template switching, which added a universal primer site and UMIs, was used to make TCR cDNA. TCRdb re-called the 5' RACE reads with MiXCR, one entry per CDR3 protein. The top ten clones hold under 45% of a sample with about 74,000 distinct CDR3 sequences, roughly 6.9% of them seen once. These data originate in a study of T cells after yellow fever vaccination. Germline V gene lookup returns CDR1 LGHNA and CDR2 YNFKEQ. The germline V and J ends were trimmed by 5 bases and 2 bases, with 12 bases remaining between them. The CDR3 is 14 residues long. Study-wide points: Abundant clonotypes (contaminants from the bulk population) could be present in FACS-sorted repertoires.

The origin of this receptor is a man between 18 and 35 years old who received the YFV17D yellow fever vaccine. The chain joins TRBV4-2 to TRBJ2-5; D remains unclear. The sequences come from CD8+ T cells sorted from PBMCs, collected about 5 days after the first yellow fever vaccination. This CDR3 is CASSYGVEQETQYF. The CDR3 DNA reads TGTGCCAGCAGCTACGGAGTGGAGCAAGAGACCCAGTACTTC.